This passage covers 11 T cell receptor beta chains from one sample sequenced in a study of CDR3 diversity in severe acne (dated by TCRdb to about 2019). Receptors were amplified or captured by PCR. The listed sequencing device is Illumina HiSeq 2000. TCRdb ran its own pipeline on the public reads, namely fastp trimming at Q25 and MiXCR clone calling, and kept in-frame beta chains. Each record represents a unique CDR3 protein, reported with the most common genes and DNA among its rows. The sample records about 100,000 distinct CDR3 sequences, roughly 51% of which are singletons. Together, the top ten hold under 15% of the sample. The sequencing sample was made of blood. These receptor sequences come from a male donor with acne.

This chain connects TRBV7-3 to TRBJ1-2, with TRBD1 matching over 7 bases. The CDR3 has 15 residues. Unmatched junction bases numbered 4, after V lost 2 bases and J lost 1 base. Per the germline V gene, CDR1 is SGHTA and CDR2 is FQGTGA. The CDR3 sequence is CASSLGDRYNYGYTF. CDR3 DNA sequence: TGTGCCAGCAGCTTAGGGGACAGATATAACTATGGCTACACCTTC.

The chain couples TRBV10-3 to TRBJ2-7, with 13 bases that match TRBD2. V lost 2 bases, J lost 5 bases, and 6 bases stayed unmatched. Germline CDR1 reads ENHRY; CDR2 reads SYGVKD. This CDR3 has 16 amino acids. The CDR3 loop reads CAISERTSGSSNEQYF. As DNA, the CDR3 is TGTGCCATCAGTGAGAGGACTAGCGGGAGTTCTAACGAGCAGTACTTC.

The chain couples TRBV29-1 to TRBJ2-6; weak D call: TRBD2 (5 bases). Trimming stripped 7 bases from V and 1 base from J, with 11 bases between. Looked up from germline, CDR1 is SQVTM and CDR2 is ANQGSEA. This CDR3 has 14 residues. The CDR3 spells CSAAGLSGANVLTF. DNA for the CDR3: TGCAGCGCCGCGGGCCTTTCTGGGGCCAACGTCCTGACTTTC.

The CDR3 DNA is TGTGCCAGCAGACACGGCGGGGGGGGAAAAACTGAAGCTTTCTTT. It encodes CASRHGGGGKTEAFF. The rearrangement joins TRBV6-6 to TRBJ1-1, with D possibly being TRBD1 (5 bases). Germline CDR1 reads MNHNY; CDR2 reads SVGAGI (reference sequence). CDR3 size: 15 residues. V lost 6 bases to trimming and J lost 5 bases, with 19 bases between them.

This clonotype occurred many times. The chain employs TRBV2 and TRBJ2-5, with D possibly matching TRBD2 (6 bases). V was trimmed by 6 bases and J by 0 bases, leaving 14 bases between them. The CDR3 runs to 15 residues. Germline CDR1 reads SNHLY; CDR2 reads FYNNEI. The CDR3 DNA is TGTGCCAGCAGCTTCGGGGGAAGGTACCAAGAGACCCAGTACTTC. It specifies CASSFGGRYQETQYF.

The CDR3 DNA sequence: TGTGCCAGCAGACCCATCGGAAAAACTAATGAAAAACTGTTTTTT. It encodes CASRPIGKTNEKLFF. This chain joins TRBV11-2 and TRBJ1-4; unclear D gene. Per the germline V gene, CDR1 is SGHAT and CDR2 is FQNNGV. V was cut by 6 bases and J by 1 base, with 12 bases left in between. The CDR3 sequence is 15 residues long.

The chain links TRBV12-3 or TRBV12-4 to TRBJ2-5, with 13 bases identical to TRBD2. V lost 4 bases and J lost 5; bases outside the gene matches: 10. The CDR3 is 17 residues long. In DNA form, the CDR3 reads TGTGCCAGCAGTTCGGGGACTAGCGGGAATCTATGGGAGACCCAGTACTTC. Amino acid sequence: CASSSGTSGNLWETQYF.

This rearrangement joins TRBV20-1 to TRBJ2-7; TRBD2 matches 13 bases. Germline CDR1 and CDR2: DFQATT and SNEGSKA (reference sequence). This CDR3 has 14 residues. Unmatched junction bases numbered 5, after V lost 6 bases and J lost 3 bases. CDR3 in amino acids: CSARRLAGGYEQYF. As DNA, the CDR3 is TGCAGTGCCCGCAGACTAGCGGGGGGCTACGAGCAGTACTTC.

This clonotype was seen many times. The J gene is TRBJ2-7, the V gene TRBV5-1; TRBD2 matches at 9 bases. The CDR3 has 17 amino acids. Germline loops: CDR1 SGHRS, CDR2 YFSETQ. Unmatched junction bases numbered 15, after V lost 4 bases and J lost 4 bases. CDR3 sequence: CASSNRVAGVLSYEQYF. The CDR3 DNA reads TGCGCCAGCAGCAATCGGGTAGCGGGAGTCCTTTCATACGAGCAGTACTTC. Based on the CDR3 plus reference TRBV5-1 and TRBJ2-7, the full variable domain is KAGVTQTPRYLIKTRGQQVTLSCSPISGHRSVSWYQQTPGQGLQFLFEYFSETQRNKGNFPGRFSGRQFSNSRSEMNVSTLELGDSALYLCASSNRVAGVLSYEQYFGPGTRLTVT.

This clonotype was seen just once. The J gene is TRBJ2-6, the V gene TRBV10-2, with D possibly being TRBD2 (5 bases). CDR1 is WSHSY and CDR2 is SAAADI in the germline V gene. V dropped 10 bases and J dropped 3 bases, with 19 bases sitting between them. The CDR3 consists of 16 residues. The CDR3 sequence: CATQFLGVSGANVLTF. In nucleotides, the CDR3 is TGCGCCACCCAGTTTTTGGGAGTGAGTGGGGCCAACGTCCTGACTTTC.

This chain connects TRBV29-1 to TRBJ2-3; TRBD2 matches 16 bases. V shed 3 bases and J 4 bases; nucleotides not matched to a gene: 4. The CDR3 is made up of 16 amino acids. CDR1 and CDR2 (germline): SQVTM, ANQGSEA. The DNA of the CDR3 is TGCAGCGTTGAGGGACTAGCGGGAGGGCCCCCAGATACGCAGTATTTT. Protein sequence: CSVEGLAGGPPDTQYF.